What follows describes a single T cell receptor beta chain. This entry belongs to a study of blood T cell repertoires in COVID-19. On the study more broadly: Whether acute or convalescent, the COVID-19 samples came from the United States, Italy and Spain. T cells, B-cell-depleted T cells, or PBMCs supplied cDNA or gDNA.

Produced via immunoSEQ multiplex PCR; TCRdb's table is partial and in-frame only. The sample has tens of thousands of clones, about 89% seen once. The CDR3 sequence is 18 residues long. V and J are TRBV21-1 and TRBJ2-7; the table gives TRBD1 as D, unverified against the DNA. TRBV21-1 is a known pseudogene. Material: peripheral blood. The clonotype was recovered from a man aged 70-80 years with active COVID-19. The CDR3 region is CASSKGSSGTALPYEQYF. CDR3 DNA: TGTGCCAGCAGCAAAGGGAGTAGTGGGACAGCCTTACCCTACGAGCAGTACTTC.